A single sample gave rise to the 6 T cell receptor beta chains below, sequenced in a study of blood T cell repertoires in COVID-19. Clones were read by immunoSEQ multiplex PCR, and TCRdb kept only the in-frame ones, dropping some. Among hundreds of thousands of clones, 70% to 75% were seen once, and the ten largest hold about 3.1%. Sequencing was carried out using peripheral blood. The receptor source for this set is an elderly woman with acute or convalescent COVID-19.

The chain combines TRBV11-2 with TRBJ1-3; D remains ambiguous. V shed 2 bases and J shed 4 bases, with 3 bases lying between them. This CDR3 has 12 amino acids. Germline CDR1 is SGHAT and CDR2 is FQNNGV. The CDR3 reads CASSLQGNTIYF. CDR3 nucleotide sequence: TGTGCCAGCAGCTTACAAGGAAACACCATATATTTT. Combining the CDR3 with reference TRBV11-2 and TRBJ1-3 gives the whole variable domain EAGVAQSPRYKIIEKRQSVAFWCNPISGHATLYWYQQILGQGPKLLIQFQNNGVVDDSQLPKDRFSAERLKGVDSTLKIQPAKLEDSAVYLCASSLQGNTIYFGEGSWLTVV.

The chain has TRBV29-1 and TRBJ1-1; possible D gene TRBD1, 6 bases. CDR1 and CDR2 (germline): SQVTM, ANQGSEA. V was cut by 7 bases and J by 5 bases, with 17 bases left in between. The CDR3 runs 13 residues. CDR3 sequence reads: CSATLGGPTEAFF. CDR3 DNA sequence: TGCAGCGCCACGCTGGGGGGGCCTACTGAAGCTTTCTTT.

The CDR3 nucleotides read TGTGCCAGCAGCCAATCTATAGCTGGAGAGACCCAGTACTTC. This encodes CASSQSIAGETQYF. The chain combines TRBV14 with TRBJ2-5; unclear D gene. The ends were cut back, 2 bases at V and 4 bases at J, with 11 bases in the middle. Germline assignment: CDR1 SGHDN and CDR2 FVKESK. This CDR3 region has 14 residues.

V usage is TRBV3-1 (or the pseudogene TRBV3-2) and J usage is TRBJ1-2; D is uncertain. The CDR3 has 16 amino acids. CDR1 LGHDT and CDR2 YNNKEL come from the germline V gene (reference sequence). Trimming shortened V by 4 bases and J by 7 bases, and 22 bases separated the two germline ends. In DNA form, the CDR3 reads TGTGCCAGCAGCCCCGCCTCAGCAGCTAAGACGGGTGGCTACACCTTC. It translates to CASSPASAAKTGGYTF.

V gene TRBV5-4 combines with J gene TRBJ2-5; maybe TRBD2 (7 bases). The CDR3 is 15 residues long. Germline loops: CDR1 SGHNT, CDR2 YYREEE (reference sequence). Between the trimmed V and J ends, which lost 4 bases and 3 bases, there was a span of 16 bases. The CDR3 spells CASSPGGNREETQYF. Written as DNA, the CDR3 is TGTGCCAGCAGCCCGGGGGGCAACCGAGAAGAGACCCAGTACTTC.

The chain couples TRBV7-2 to TRBJ2-1; D is unresolved. This CDR3 has 11 residues. V was clipped by 3 bases and J by 7 bases, with 4 bases between them. Germline CDR1 is SGHTA and CDR2 is FQGNSA. The CDR3 sequence is CASSFSNEQFF. CDR3 DNA: TGTGCCAGCAGCTTTTCGAATGAGCAGTTCTTC.